Here is one TCR beta chain with its context. Which antigen it targets is not known. Base-call qualities are not available, and no considerably larger clone is one nucleotide away. The same CDR3 is also encoded by other DNA sequences in this sample. V is cut back by 4 bases and J by 0 bases, with 3 bases in the junction unmatched. From the germline V gene, CDR1 is SGHRS and CDR2 is YFSETQ. The CDR3 holds 15 amino acids from the cysteine to the phenylalanine. The entry retains the CDR3 DNA only, 45 bases that are in frame from base 1. These data originate in a study of OX40 agonist ivuxolimab in advanced cancers. Turning to the overall study: Ivuxolimab, which targeted the costimulatory receptor OX40 (CD134), was an agonistic, fully human IgG2 monoclonal antibody. Intravenous ivuxolimab was administered to patients every 2 weeks at six dose levels: 0.01, 0.1, 0.3, 1.5, 3 and 10 mg/kg. Of the 50 to 55 patients in dose escalation, 19 had hepatocellular carcinoma, some 15 had melanoma, 9 had renal cell carcinoma and 9 had head and neck cancer. A male proportion of 82.7% and a mean age of approximately 62 years, ranging from about 23 to 90, were recorded for the dose-escalation cohort. Patients were allowed to have had prior anti-PD-1, anti-PD-L1 or anti-CTLA-4 therapy, and 40% of the dose-escalation patients had been treated with checkpoint inhibitors. Three dose-escalation patients achieved partial responses, one with hepatocellular carcinoma and two with cutaneous melanoma. The point of sequencing TCRbeta in the periphery was to test whether ivuxolimab changed TCR sequence diversity and drove clonal T-cell expansion. The paper describes the monotherapy dose-escalation part (N of about 57 patients) of the phase I trial of ivuxolimab. The research as a whole found: At doses of 0.1 to 3.0 mg/kg, clonal expansion of both CD4+ and CD8+ blood T cells was observed from baseline to week 6. After ivuxolimab, expanded clones were on average more numerous among CD8+ T cells than among CD4+ T cells. Which antigens the clonally expanded peripheral T cells were specific for was not determined. In the 0.1-3.0 mg/kg groups, partial responders were among the patients with the lowest normalized peripheral clonal expansion, particularly in CD8+ T cells. Low levels of normalized T-cell clonal expansion were also shown by some nonresponding patients.

Genomic DNA was isolated from the sorted cells so that the TCRbeta CDR3 region could be sequenced. The immunoSEQ Assay was used to sequence the TCRbeta CDR3 regions. In its TCRdb copy, this immuneACCESS table keeps in-frame sequences only and misses some clones. Where compared with another copy, unresolved V genes explain less than half of these, and the others have no known cause. This sample gives around 100,000 clones in total; approximately 89% of them show up just once. The ten largest clones add up to approximately 0.58% of the sample. The trial excluded patients who had a history of autoimmune disease or who were on systemic immunosuppression. Peripheral blood for TCR sequencing was collected from all dose cohorts at baseline, on cycle 4 day 1, and on cycle 7 day 1. Samples came from an open-label, multicenter, first-in-human phase I dose-escalation trial of ivuxolimab. Adults with locally advanced or metastatic head and neck squamous cell, hepatocellular, melanoma or renal cell carcinoma were enrolled in the trial. Before TCR sequencing, CD4+ T cells and CD8+ T cells from peripheral blood were sorted into separate populations.

The clonotype was recovered from an adult with an advanced solid tumor such as melanoma, head and neck, liver or kidney cancer. Source: CD4+ or CD8+ T cells sorted from blood, taken in a trial of the OX40 agonist ivuxolimab. In this chain, TRBV5-1 is recombined with TRBJ2-1, with 8 bases in between that match TRBD2. The DNA sequence is given as TGCGCCAGCAGCCTGAGCGGGAGCTCCTACAATGAGCAGTTCTTC. Its protein is CASSLSGSSYNEQFF.